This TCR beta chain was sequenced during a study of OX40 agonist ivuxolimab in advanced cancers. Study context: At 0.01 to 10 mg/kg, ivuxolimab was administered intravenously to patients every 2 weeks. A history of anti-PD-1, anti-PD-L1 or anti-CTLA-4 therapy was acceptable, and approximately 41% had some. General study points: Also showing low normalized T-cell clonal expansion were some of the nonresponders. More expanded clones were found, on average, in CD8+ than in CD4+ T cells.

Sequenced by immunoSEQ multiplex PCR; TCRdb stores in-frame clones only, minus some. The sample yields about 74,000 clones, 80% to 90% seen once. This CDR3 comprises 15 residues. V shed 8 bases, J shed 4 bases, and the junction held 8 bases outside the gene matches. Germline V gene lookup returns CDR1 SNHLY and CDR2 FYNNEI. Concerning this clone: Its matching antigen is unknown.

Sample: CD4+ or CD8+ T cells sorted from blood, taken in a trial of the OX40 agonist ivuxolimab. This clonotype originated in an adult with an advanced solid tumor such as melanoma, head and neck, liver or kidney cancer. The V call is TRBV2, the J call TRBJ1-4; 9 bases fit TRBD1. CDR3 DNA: TGTGCCAGCCTAGGACAGGGGTCACATAATGAAAAACTGTTTTTT. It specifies CASLGQGSHNEKLFF.